Presented here are 18 T cell receptor beta chains from one specimen sequenced in a study of T cell responses to AZD1222 COVID-19 vaccine. Repertoires were generated with immunoSEQ multiplex PCR, while TCRdb's copy carries only in-frame clones and drops some. The sample includes about 140,000 clones, approximately 93% of them seen just once. Specimen: peripheral blood, collected on day 0 of MenACWY control vaccination. The receptors derive from an adult in good health.

The chain carries TRBV5-8 and TRBJ1-3; 9 nucleotides agree with TRBD1. CDR3 length equals 15 residues. V lost 0 bases and J lost 2; bases outside the gene matches: 0. CDR1 is SGHTS, CDR2 YDEGEE, per germline. In nucleotides, the CDR3 is TGTGCCAGCAGCTTGGGGACAGGGGCTGGAAACACCATATATTTT. Its protein is CASSLGTGAGNTIYF.

The CDR3 coding sequence is TGTGCCAGCAGTTACCATGACAGGGTTGACCAGCCCCAGCATTTT. Amino acid sequence: CASSYHDRVDQPQHF. V is TRBV6-2 or TRBV6-3 and J is TRBJ1-5; 7 bases fit TRBD1. This CDR3 has 15 residues. V lost 2 bases to trimming and J lost 7 bases; unmatched junction nucleotides: 8. The V gene's germline CDR1 is MNHEY and CDR2 SVGEGT.

The chain joins TRBV24-1 to TRBJ1-5; D is uncertain. The ends were cut back, 4 bases at V and 8 bases at J, with 11 bases in the middle. From germline, CDR1 is KGHDR and CDR2 SFDVKD. The CDR3 runs 13 residues. The CDR3 region is CATSEPTQKPQHF. The CDR3 DNA reads as TGTGCCACCAGTGAACCTACCCAAAAGCCCCAGCATTTT.

V usage is TRBV12-5 and J usage is TRBJ2-5; 9 positions agree with TRBD2. The CDR3 loop spans 15 amino acids. Germline V gene lookup returns CDR1 LGHNT and CDR2 FRNRAP. V was pared by 0 bases and J by 1 base, with 0 bases of the junction left unmatched. CDR3 region: CASGLVAGGQETQYF. CDR3 DNA: TGTGCTAGTGGTTTGGTAGCGGGGGGCCAAGAGACCCAGTACTTC.

Concerning this clone itself: A read error may produce the germline difference seen at one junction end. The chain couples TRBV6-1 to TRBJ2-2; 7 positions match TRBD2. Germline lookup yields CDR1 MNHNS and CDR2 SASEGT. This CDR3 contains 16 residues. CDR3 in amino acids: CASREGSSGNTGELFF. CDR3 nucleotide sequence: TGTGCCAGCAGGGAAGGGTCTAGCGGGAACACCGGGGAGCTGTTTTTT.

This rearrangement joins TRBV2 to TRBJ1-5; no firm D call. This CDR3 comprises 14 residues. The V gene lost 4 bases and the J gene lost 3 bases, with 10 bases spanning the gap. CDR1 and CDR2 from the germline V gene are SNHLY and FYNNEI. This CDR3 is CASSGLLLNQPQHF. CDR3 DNA sequence: TGTGCCAGCAGTGGGCTGTTGCTCAATCAGCCCCAGCATTTT.

The V call is TRBV2, the J call TRBJ1-5, with 7 bases lining up with TRBD1. In germline, CDR1 is SNHLY, CDR2 FYNNEI. V shed 3 bases, J shed 4 bases, and the junction held 6 bases outside the gene matches. CDR3 length: 15 amino acids. The CDR3 DNA reads as TGTGCCAGCAGTGAGGAGGGGGCAGGGAATCAGCCCCAGCATTTT. This gives the protein CASSEEGAGNQPQHF.

V gene TRBV14 combines with J gene TRBJ2-7, with D hard to call. Germline CDR1 SGHDN, CDR2 FVKESK. This CDR3 is 12 amino acids long. V gave up 4 bases and J gave up 3 bases, with 7 bases separating them. In DNA, the CDR3 is TGTGCCAGCAGCCGGAGCGTCTACGAGCAGTACTTC. Translation gives CASSRSVYEQYF.

The chain recombines TRBV5-1 with TRBJ1-2; D is ambiguous. Germline V gives CDR1 SGHRS, CDR2 YFSETQ. The CDR3 is 13 amino acids. Trimming removed 3 bases from V and 7 bases from J, with 13 bases in between. The DNA of the CDR3 is TGCGCCAGCAGCTCAGAGGGTACGTCTGGCTACACCTTC. Amino acids: CASSSEGTSGYTF. Combining the CDR3 with reference TRBV5-1 and TRBJ1-2 gives the whole variable domain KAGVTQTPRYLIKTRGQQVTLSCSPISGHRSVSWYQQTPGQGLQFLFEYFSETQRNKGNFPGRFSGRQFSNSRSEMNVSTLELGDSALYLCASSSEGTSGYTFGSGTRLTVV.

The chain joins TRBV6-2 or TRBV6-3 to TRBJ1-1, with D possibly matching TRBD1 (5 bases). V dropped 4 bases and J dropped 2 bases, with 11 bases sitting between them. The CDR3 is 14 residues long. CDR1 is MNHEY, CDR2 SVGEGT, per germline. The DNA for the CDR3 is TGTGCCAGCAGTTGGCGAGACAGCAACACTGAAGCTTTCTTT. This codes for CASSWRDSNTEAFF.

The chain couples TRBV28 to TRBJ1-5; unclear D gene. Germline V gene data show CDR1 as MDHEN and CDR2 as SYDVKM. The germline V and J ends were trimmed by 7 bases and 7 bases, with 11 bases remaining between them. This CDR3 spans 12 amino acids. CDR3 amino acids: CASTLPSQPQHF. CDR3 coding DNA: TGTGCCAGCACCCTCCCAAGCCAGCCCCAGCATTTT.

V and J are TRBV9 and TRBJ2-1; no clear D gene. Germline V CDR1 and CDR2: SGDLS, YYNGEE. The CDR3 is 14 residues long. Between the trimmed V and J ends, which lost 0 bases and 5 bases, there was a span of 9 bases. The CDR3 reads CASSVEMAHNEQFF. CDR3 sequence (DNA): TGTGCCAGCAGCGTAGAAATGGCGCACAATGAGCAGTTCTTC.

V is TRBV5-1 and J is TRBJ2-5; 10 nucleotides align to TRBD2. With 0 bases clipped from V and 4 bases from J, the junction kept 6 bases outside the gene matches. CDR1 and CDR2 from the germline V gene are SGHRS and YFSETQ. The CDR3 totals 16 residues. The CDR3 here is CASSLALLAGRETQYF. In DNA, the CDR3 is TGCGCCAGCAGCTTGGCCTTACTAGCGGGACGAGAGACCCAGTACTTC.

The chain has TRBV5-8 and TRBJ2-5, with 8 bases fitting TRBD1. Unmatched junction bases numbered 6, after V lost 4 bases and J lost 1 base. The CDR3 sequence is 15 residues long. Germline CDR1 is SGHTS and CDR2 is YDEGEE. CDR3 nucleotide sequence: TGTGCCAGCAGCCAAAGACAGGGGACCCAAGAGACCCAGTACTTC. It encodes CASSQRQGTQETQYF.

The genes are TRBV4-2 and TRBJ1-2; D gene unclear. Germline CDR1 is LGHNA and CDR2 is YNFKEQ. This CDR3 has 14 residues. Trimming stripped 1 base from V and 7 bases from J, with 13 bases between. The CDR3 reads CASSQAGPRSGYTF. CDR3 coding DNA: TGTGCCAGCAGCCAAGCCGGTCCCCGGTCTGGCTACACCTTC.

This clone turned up a few times. The V call is TRBV24-1, the J call TRBJ2-1; 7 bases match TRBD2. Germline CDR1 is KGHDR and CDR2 is SFDVKD. The CDR3 contains 13 residues. The ends lost 10 bases at V and 3 bases at J; junction bases unmatched: 5. CDR3 coding DNA: TGTGCCACTCAATGGGGGGGCTACAATGAGCAGTTCTTC. Amino acids: CATQWGGYNEQFF.

The chain carries TRBV18 and TRBJ1-2, with D possibly matching TRBD1 (5 bases). From germline, CDR1 is KGHSH and CDR2 LQKENI. The CDR3 is 15 amino acids. The ends were cut back, 3 bases at V and 2 bases at J, with 13 bases in the middle. CDR3 bases: TGTGCCAGCTCACCGTGGGACGTCGGAAACTATGGCTACACCTTC. Translation gives CASSPWDVGNYGYTF.

The rearrangement uses TRBV28 and TRBJ1-1; D is ambiguous. There are 16 residues in the CDR3. Germline loops: CDR1 MDHEN, CDR2 SYDVKM. The V end lost 4 bases, the J end lost 0 bases, and 15 bases lay between the germline ends. The CDR3: CASSSPLGELNTEAFF. The CDR3 nucleotides read TGTGCCAGCAGTTCCCCTTTGGGAGAATTGAACACTGAAGCTTTCTTT.